The 17 T cell receptor beta chains given below trace back to one sample, sequenced in a study of early T cells in non-severe SARS-CoV-2 infection. TCRdb re-derived calls from the 5' RACE reads in MiXCR, one entry per CDR3 protein. This sample has 35,000 to 45,000 distinct CDR3 sequences; approximately 5.1% occur once, and the top ten carry 6% to 7%. Source: whole blood, taken at baseline. The receptors were sampled from an adult who was a healthcare worker with PCR-confirmed SARS-CoV-2 infection or an uninfected control (not recorded which).

This clonotype was counted many times. The chain has TRBV20-1 and TRBJ1-1; perhaps TRBD1 as D (5 bases). Trimming left V 3 bases short and J 4 bases short, with 18 bases between. Germline CDR1 and CDR2: DFQATT and SNEGSKA (reference sequence). The CDR3 sequence is 15 residues long. The CDR3 here is CSASIVGTGGTEAFF. In DNA, the CDR3 is TGCAGTGCTAGTATAGTTGGGACGGGGGGCACTGAAGCTTTCTTT.

The CDR3 DNA follows: TGTGCCAGCAGCTTACTCCCGCGGGCGGGGGGTAACTATGGCTACACCTTC. Amino acid sequence: CASSLLPRAGGNYGYTF. V usage is TRBV7-2 and J usage is TRBJ1-2; tentatively, D is TRBD1 (5 bases). The CDR3 is made up of 17 amino acids. The germline V gene encodes CDR1 SGHTA and CDR2 FQGNSA. Trimming pared 2 bases from V and 1 base from J, leaving 17 bases between.

At least ten counts were recorded for this clonotype. The chain carries TRBV19 and TRBJ1-4, with unresolved D. V was trimmed by 8 bases and J by 3 bases, leaving 13 bases between them. Germline-derived CDR1 and CDR2 are LNHDA and SQIVND (reference sequence). The CDR3 has 14 amino acids. CDR3 sequence: CASSRAGANEKLFF. The CDR3 DNA sequence: TGTGCCAGTTCGAGGGCTGGGGCTAATGAAAAACTGTTTTTT.

This clonotype has a count of ten or more. V and J are TRBV6-2 or TRBV6-3 and TRBJ2-3, with D perhaps TRBD2 (5 bases). Germline V gene lookup returns CDR1 MNHEY and CDR2 SVGEGT. The CDR3 is 16 residues long. Trimming left V 4 bases short and J 0 bases short, with 14 bases between. In DNA, the CDR3 is TGTGCCAGCAGTTCGACCAGAGGGCACAGCACAGATACGCAGTATTTT. This translates into CASSSTRGHSTDTQYF.

This chain connects TRBV7-2 to TRBJ1-4; D remains ambiguous. CDR3 length: 13 residues. From germline, CDR1 is SGHTA and CDR2 FQGNSA. The germline V and J ends were trimmed by 6 bases and 8 bases, with 13 bases remaining between them. CDR3 loop: CASRAGRAEKLFF. In nucleotides, the CDR3 is TGTGCCAGCAGGGCCGGGCGAGCAGAAAAACTGTTTTTT.

This clonotype was counted at least ten times. The gene calls are TRBV30 and TRBJ2-1, with 9 bases aligning to TRBD2. Germline V gives CDR1 GTSNPN, CDR2 SVGIG (reference sequence). There are 13 residues in the CDR3. The ends lost 2 bases at V and 10 bases at J; junction bases unmatched: 6. The CDR3 DNA sequence: TGTGCCTGGAGTTCCTCTAGCGGGAACGAGCAGTTCTTC. Its translation: CAWSSSSGNEQFF.

In this sample, this clonotype turned up many times. The rearrangement uses TRBV28 and TRBJ1-3; D remains ambiguous. Germline CDR1 MDHEN, CDR2 SYDVKM. Trimming pared 6 bases from V and 0 bases from J, leaving 12 bases between. The CDR3 has 15 residues. CDR3 DNA: TGTGCCAGCAGCCGAAGAGGTATCTCTGGAAACACCATATATTTT. Its translation is CASSRRGISGNTIYF.

The sample holds a few counts of this clonotype. The chain uses TRBV29-1 and TRBJ1-2; no definite D call. Trimming took off 4 bases at V and 7 bases at J, with 10 bases between the two ends. This CDR3 contains 11 residues. Germline V CDR1 and CDR2: SQVTM, ANQGSEA. In DNA form, the CDR3 reads TGCAGCGTTGTATCCCCGGGTGGCTACACCTTC. Translated, it gives CSVVSPGGYTF.

This clonotype was counted at least ten times. The chain is built from TRBV3-1 and TRBJ2-7; 9 bases fit TRBD1. This CDR3 is 15 amino acids long. The J segment lost 3 bases and the V segment lost 6 bases, leaving 9 bases of the junction unmatched. Germline V gene lookup returns CDR1 LGHDT and CDR2 YNNKEL (reference sequence). The CDR3 bases are TGTGCCAGCAGACCGGGACAGGGTGGAGTCTACGAGCAGTACTTC. Protein: CASRPGQGGVYEQYF.

The chain uses TRBV11-2 and TRBJ2-3, with D possibly being TRBD1 (5 bases). The CDR3 consists of 14 residues. Germline V gives CDR1 SGHAT, CDR2 FQNNGV. V dropped 4 bases and J dropped 4 bases, with 12 bases sitting between them. CDR3 DNA sequence: TGTGCCAGCAGCTGGGGCAAGGAAGCAGATACGCAGTATTTT. Translation gives CASSWGKEADTQYF.

There are many counts of this clonotype. This chain links TRBV12-3 or TRBV12-4 with TRBJ1-5; 9 bases fit TRBD1. Trimming cost V 6 bases and J 7 bases; bases outside gene matches: 10. The CDR3 has 15 amino acids. Written as DNA, the CDR3 is TGTGCCAGCAGCCCCGGGACAGGGACGGGGCAGCCCCAGCATTTT. It specifies CASSPGTGTGQPQHF.

This clonotype was counted ten times or more. The chain combines TRBV7-9 with TRBJ1-6; TRBD1 agrees at 8 bases. Trimming took 2 bases from V and 7 from J; bases not matched to a gene: 4. The length of the CDR3 is 15 residues. CDR1 is SEHNR, CDR2 FQNEAQ, per germline (reference sequence). This CDR3 reads CASSLSQGANSPLHF. Written as DNA, the CDR3 is TGTGCCAGCAGCTTAAGCCAGGGGGCGAATTCACCCCTCCACTTT.

This clonotype was recorded at least ten times. The CDR3 bases are TGTGCCAGCAGCTTTTACCGGCCCAATGAGCAGTTCTTC. This sequence encodes CASSFYRPNEQFF. This sequence joins TRBV7-2 and TRBJ2-1; D not certain. CDR1 is SGHTA and CDR2 is FQGNSA in the germline V gene. This CDR3 spans 13 amino acids. V gave up 3 bases and J gave up 6 bases, with 9 bases separating them.

This clonotype occurred many times. V is TRBV5-1 and J is TRBJ1-1, with 9 bases lining up with TRBD1. The J segment lost 4 bases and the V segment lost 4 bases, leaving 8 bases of the junction unmatched. The CDR3 runs 15 residues. In germline, CDR1 is SGHRS, CDR2 YFSETQ. This CDR3 reads CASSGTGGLRTEAFF. As DNA, the CDR3 is TGCGCCAGCAGCGGAACAGGGGGCCTACGCACTGAAGCTTTCTTT.

This clonotype was counted between two and nine times. The chain employs TRBV28 and TRBJ2-5; D not resolved. The CDR3 consists of 13 residues. Trimming removed 4 bases at V and 5 bases at J, with 11 bases between. The V gene's germline CDR1 is MDHEN and CDR2 SYDVKM. CDR3 residues: CASSSPNRETQYF. The CDR3 DNA reads TGTGCCAGCAGTTCCCCGAATCGGGAGACCCAGTACTTC.

Only a few counts were recorded for this clonotype. The chain joins TRBV4-3 to TRBJ2-3; tentative D call: TRBD2 (7 bases). From germline, CDR1 is LGHNA and CDR2 YSLEER. V was shortened by 0 bases and J by 4 bases, with 14 bases between the two germline ends. This CDR3 contains 16 residues. As DNA, the CDR3 is TGCGCCAGCAGCCAAGATTTGGGGGGGCGGGCAGATACGCAGTATTTT. Translated, it gives CASSQDLGGRADTQYF.

The chain carries TRBV5-1 and TRBJ1-1; D unresolved. Trimming shortened V by 2 bases and J by 5 bases, and 16 bases separated the two germline ends. The CDR3 has 15 residues. Germline V lookup: CDR1 SGHRS, CDR2 YFSETQ. CDR3 sequence: CASSLSPPPGTEAFF. The CDR3, as DNA: TGCGCCAGCAGCTTAAGTCCCCCTCCCGGGACTGAAGCTTTCTTT.